The source of this T cell receptor beta chain is a study of CD8 T cells in ankylosing spondylitis. Comments on this clonotype: Its antigen is still unknown.

Regarding the study as a whole: Made up of under ten highly homologous variants, a TCR beta motif appeared characteristic of ankylosing spondylitis blood. CD8+ disease-linked clones were present at relatively low frequencies in blood. Clones tied to disease were said to be significantly enriched in matched ankylosing spondylitis synovial fluid.

Scientists made TCR beta libraries using quantitative 5'-RACE with molecular barcodes. MiXCR was run by TCRdb on the 5' RACE reads, yielding one entry per CDR3 protein. The repertoire holds hundreds of thousands of distinct CDR3 sequences, with around 26% as singletons. The CDR3 has 16 residues. Germline V lookup: CDR1 SGHAT, CDR2 FQNNGV. The V and J ends lost 0 bases and 9 bases respectively, with 18 bases between them. This chain connects TRBV11-2 to TRBJ2-1, with D possibly matching TRBD1 (6 bases). The sample comprised blood, either unsorted or a sorted T cell fraction (not recorded which). The receptor's source is a male donor with ankylosing spondylitis. The CDR3 coding sequence is TGTGCCAGCAGCTTAGATAGGGACAAGAGGAATGGTGAGCAGTTCTTC. The encoded protein is CASSLDRDKRNGEQFF. Filled out from reference TRBV11-2 and TRBJ2-1, the complete variable domain reads EAGVAQSPRYKIIEKRQSVAFWCNPISGHATLYWYQQILGQGPKLLIQFQNNGVVDDSQLPKDRFSAERLKGVDSTLKIQPAKLEDSAVYLCASSLDRDKRNGEQFFGPGTRLTVL.